This T cell receptor beta chain derives from a study of blood T cell repertoires in COVID-19 (TCRdb year 2020). Describing the broader study: Collaborator samples came from the United States, Italy and Spain and covered acute and convalescent phases of COVID-19. The material from the prospective study consisted of cDNA or gDNA derived from T cells, B-cell-depleted T cells, or PBMCs. The dataset comprised deeply sampled blood TCRbeta repertoires from subjects exposed to, actively infected with, or recovered from COVID-19. A freely available public database, intended as a resource for researchers studying the immune response to SARS-CoV-2, is where the repertoires were released. The samples were drawn from two sources: the first 160 participants of the ongoing ImmuneRACE study, and about 1,300 subjects contributed by 6 global collaborators. Nearly every sample came with metadata listing a de-identified subject ID, COVID-19 status, age in years and sex. Where available, HLA class I and class II types were taken from metadata supplied by the sample provider and were not determined by assay-based typing.

One collaborating source in Seattle enrolled patients while the patients were actively infected and followed the patients over time throughout the course of disease. Collaborating institutions collected whole blood in K2EDTA tubes following their own protocols. For TCRbeta analysis, collaborators shipped samples as frozen whole blood, isolated PBMCs, or DNA extracted from either of those sample types. The immunoSEQ Assay, a bias-controlled multiplex PCR, was used to amplify TCRbeta CDR3 regions from genomic DNA. Regarding the original processing steps: The number of nucleated cells in each sample was estimated from the amplification of reference gene primers within the assay. Sequence reads were collapsed and filtered to measure the absolute abundance of every unique TCRbeta CDR3 rearrangement. Productive Simpson clonality was computed per sample as the square root of Simpson's diversity index over productive rearrangements. Drawn from immuneACCESS, this table holds only the in-frame rearrangements with V and J called that TCRdb kept. Clones are partly lost; checked studies trace under half to an unresolved V gene and leave the rest unexplained. V, J and clone size are those of that table, while D and trimming were read from the DNA. The table for this sample lists roughly 60,000 clones; about 80% of them were counted only once. The top ten constitute roughly 10% of the sample.

Results the study describes overall, beyond this receptor: How much clinical and demographic metadata was included differed by source and by participant, and the metadata was provided uncurated.

Comments on this clone: Which antigen it targets is not known. There are no base qualities to consult, and no much larger clone falls within one base.

V is cut by 1 base and J by 0 bases, and the space between the germline ends is 13 bases. CDR1 and CDR2 were assigned from the germline V gene as SGHVS and FNYEAQ. The CDR3 runs 18 amino acids, cysteine and phenylalanine included. CDR3 DNA only is kept here, 54 bases in frame from base 1. The V gene is TRBV7-6 and the J gene is TRBJ2-6, with TRBD1 perhaps the D gene, on 6 matching bases. The sequence was collected from a man in his fifties or sixties with COVID-19, enrolled during active disease. The sample consisted of peripheral blood. The bases read TGTGCCAGCAGCTTAGTAGGTAGAGGGGGCTCTGGGGCCAACGTCCTGACTTTC. This gives the protein CASSLVGRGGSGANVLTF.